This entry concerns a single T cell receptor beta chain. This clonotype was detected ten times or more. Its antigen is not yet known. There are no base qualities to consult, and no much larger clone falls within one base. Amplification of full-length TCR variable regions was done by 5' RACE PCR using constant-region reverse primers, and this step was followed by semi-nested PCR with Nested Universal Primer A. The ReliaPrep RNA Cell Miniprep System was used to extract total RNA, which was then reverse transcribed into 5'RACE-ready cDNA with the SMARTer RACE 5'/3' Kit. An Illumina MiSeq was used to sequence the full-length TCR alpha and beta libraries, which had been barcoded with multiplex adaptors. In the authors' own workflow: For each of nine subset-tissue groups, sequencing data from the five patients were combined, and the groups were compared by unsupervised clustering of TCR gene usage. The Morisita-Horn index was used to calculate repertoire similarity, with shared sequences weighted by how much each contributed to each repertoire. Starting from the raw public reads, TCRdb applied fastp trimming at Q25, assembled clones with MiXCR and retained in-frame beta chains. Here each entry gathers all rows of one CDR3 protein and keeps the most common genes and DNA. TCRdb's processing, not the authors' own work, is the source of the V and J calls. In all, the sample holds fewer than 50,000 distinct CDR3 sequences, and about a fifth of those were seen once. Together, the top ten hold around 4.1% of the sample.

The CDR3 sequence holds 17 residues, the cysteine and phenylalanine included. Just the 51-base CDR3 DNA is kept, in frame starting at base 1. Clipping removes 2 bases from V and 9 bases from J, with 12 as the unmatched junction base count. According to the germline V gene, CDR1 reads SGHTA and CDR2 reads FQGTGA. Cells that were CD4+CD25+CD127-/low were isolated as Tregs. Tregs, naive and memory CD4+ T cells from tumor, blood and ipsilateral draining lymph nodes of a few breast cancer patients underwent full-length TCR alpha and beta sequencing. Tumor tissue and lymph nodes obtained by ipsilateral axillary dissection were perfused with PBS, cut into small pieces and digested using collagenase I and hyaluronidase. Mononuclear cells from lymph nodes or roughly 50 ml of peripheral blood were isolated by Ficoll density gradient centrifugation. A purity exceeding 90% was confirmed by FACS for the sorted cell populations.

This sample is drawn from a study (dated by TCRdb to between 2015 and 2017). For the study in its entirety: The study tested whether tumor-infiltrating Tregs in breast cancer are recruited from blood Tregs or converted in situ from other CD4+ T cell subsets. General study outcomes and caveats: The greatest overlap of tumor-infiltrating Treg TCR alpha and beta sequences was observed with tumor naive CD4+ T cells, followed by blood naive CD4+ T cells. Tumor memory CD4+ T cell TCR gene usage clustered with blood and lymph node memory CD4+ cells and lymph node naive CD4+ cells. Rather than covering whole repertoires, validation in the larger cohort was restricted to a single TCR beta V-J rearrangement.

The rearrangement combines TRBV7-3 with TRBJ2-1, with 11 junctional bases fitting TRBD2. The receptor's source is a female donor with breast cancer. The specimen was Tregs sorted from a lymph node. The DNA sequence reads TGTGCCAGCAGCTTACTCGTCACTAGCGGGAGATCGAGTGAGCAGTTCTTC. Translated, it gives CASSLLVTSGRSSEQFF.